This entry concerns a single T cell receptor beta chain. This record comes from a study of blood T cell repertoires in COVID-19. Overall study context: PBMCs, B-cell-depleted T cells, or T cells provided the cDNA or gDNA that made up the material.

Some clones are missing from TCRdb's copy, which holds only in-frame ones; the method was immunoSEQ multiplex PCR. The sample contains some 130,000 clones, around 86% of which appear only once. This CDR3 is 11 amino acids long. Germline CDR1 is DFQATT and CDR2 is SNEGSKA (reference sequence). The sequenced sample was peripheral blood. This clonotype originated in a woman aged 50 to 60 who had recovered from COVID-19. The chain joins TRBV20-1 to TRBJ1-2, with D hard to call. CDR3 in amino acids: CSASRSYGYTF. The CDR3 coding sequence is TGCAGCGCCTCCCGGAGCTATGGCTACACCTTC.